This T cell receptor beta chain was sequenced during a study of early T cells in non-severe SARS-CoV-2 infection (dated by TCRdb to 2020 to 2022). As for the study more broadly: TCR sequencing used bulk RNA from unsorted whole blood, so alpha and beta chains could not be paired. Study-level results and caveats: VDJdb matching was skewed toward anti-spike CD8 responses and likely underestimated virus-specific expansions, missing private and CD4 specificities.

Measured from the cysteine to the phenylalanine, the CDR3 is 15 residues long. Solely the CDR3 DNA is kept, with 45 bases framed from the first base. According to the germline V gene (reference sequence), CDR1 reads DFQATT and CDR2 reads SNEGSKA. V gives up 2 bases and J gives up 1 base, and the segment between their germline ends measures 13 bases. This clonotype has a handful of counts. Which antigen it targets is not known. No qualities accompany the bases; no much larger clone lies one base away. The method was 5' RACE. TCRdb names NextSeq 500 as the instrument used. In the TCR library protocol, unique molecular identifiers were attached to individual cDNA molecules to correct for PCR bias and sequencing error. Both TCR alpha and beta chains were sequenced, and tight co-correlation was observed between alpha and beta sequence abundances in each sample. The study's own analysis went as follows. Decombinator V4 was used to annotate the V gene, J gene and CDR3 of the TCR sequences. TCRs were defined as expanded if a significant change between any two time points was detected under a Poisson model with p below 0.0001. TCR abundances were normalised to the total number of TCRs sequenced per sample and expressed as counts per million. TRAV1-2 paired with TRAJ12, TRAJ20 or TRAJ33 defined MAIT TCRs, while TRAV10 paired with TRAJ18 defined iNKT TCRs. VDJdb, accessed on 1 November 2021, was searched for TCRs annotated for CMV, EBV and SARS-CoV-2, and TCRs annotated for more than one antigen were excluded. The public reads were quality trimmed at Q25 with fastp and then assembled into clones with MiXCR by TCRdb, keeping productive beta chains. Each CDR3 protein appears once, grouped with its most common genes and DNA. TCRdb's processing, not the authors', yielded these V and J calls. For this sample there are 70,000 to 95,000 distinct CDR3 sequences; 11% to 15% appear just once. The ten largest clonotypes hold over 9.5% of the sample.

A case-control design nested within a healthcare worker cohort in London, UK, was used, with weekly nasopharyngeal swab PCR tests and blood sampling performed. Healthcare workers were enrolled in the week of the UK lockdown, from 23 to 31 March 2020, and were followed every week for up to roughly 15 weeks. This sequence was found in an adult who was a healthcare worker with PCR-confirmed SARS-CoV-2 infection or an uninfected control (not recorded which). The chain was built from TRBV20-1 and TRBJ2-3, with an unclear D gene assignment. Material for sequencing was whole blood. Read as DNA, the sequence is TGCAGTGCTAGAAAGCTACAGTACGGCACAGATACGCAGTATTTT. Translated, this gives CSARKLQYGTDTQYF.